This T cell receptor (beta chain) was recorded in a study of T cells after yellow fever vaccination. Notes on the study in general: Within FACS-sorted repertoires, abundant clonotypes contaminating from the bulk population could be present.

A few counts support this clonotype. What it binds is not known. MiXCR, applied by TCRdb to the 5' RACE reads, yields one record per CDR3 protein. The sample carries nearly 550,000 distinct CDR3 sequences, approximately 21% recorded once. The junction had 11 bases not matched to a gene; V was cut back by 4 bases and J by 0 bases. There are 19 residues in the CDR3. Germline CDR1 LGHNA, CDR2 YNFKEQ. Here the sequenced sample was PBMCs, taken 15 days after the yellow fever booster vaccination. This chain links TRBV4-2 with TRBJ2-3, with 12 bases aligning to TRBD2. The origin of this receptor is a man aged 30 to 39 who received the YFV17D yellow fever vaccine. The CDR3 bases are TGTGCCAGCAGCCTCACCGGGACTAGCGGGTCATATAGCACAGATACGCAGTATTTT. Translation: CASSLTGTSGSYSTDTQYF.